The sequence of this TCR beta chain was determined in a study of T cell changes during pregnancy in multiple sclerosis. Data came from immunoSEQ multiplex PCR; TCRdb stores just in-frame clones and leaves some out. Here the sample spans about 66,000 clones, over 75% being singletons. J gave up 7 bases and V 0 bases, and 6 bases lay outside the gene matches. Germline assignment: CDR1 MNHEY and CDR2 SVGAGI. The CDR3 extends over 15 amino acids. Sequenced here: CD8+ T cells from peripheral blood mononuclear cells, sampled before pregnancy. The TCR originated in a female donor with multiple sclerosis, enrolled in a pregnancy study. J is TRBJ2-7 and V is TRBV6-5; 10 bases agree with TRBD1. CDR3 coding DNA: TGTGCCAGCAGTTACTCGACAGGGGGCGCGGAGGAGCAGTACTTC. Protein sequence: CASSYSTGGAEEQYF.